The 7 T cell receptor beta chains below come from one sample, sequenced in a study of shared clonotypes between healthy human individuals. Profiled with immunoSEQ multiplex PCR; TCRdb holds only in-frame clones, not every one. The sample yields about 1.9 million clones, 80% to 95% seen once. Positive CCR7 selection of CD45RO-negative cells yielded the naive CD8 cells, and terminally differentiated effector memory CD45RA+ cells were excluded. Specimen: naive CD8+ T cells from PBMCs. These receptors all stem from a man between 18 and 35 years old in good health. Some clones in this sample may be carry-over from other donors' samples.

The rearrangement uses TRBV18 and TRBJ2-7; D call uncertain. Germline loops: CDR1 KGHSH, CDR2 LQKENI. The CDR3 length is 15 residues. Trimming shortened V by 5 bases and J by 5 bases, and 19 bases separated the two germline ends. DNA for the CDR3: TGTGCCAGCTCAGTCTCAGCGCTTCATTCGGACGAGCAGTACTTC. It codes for CASSVSALHSDEQYF.

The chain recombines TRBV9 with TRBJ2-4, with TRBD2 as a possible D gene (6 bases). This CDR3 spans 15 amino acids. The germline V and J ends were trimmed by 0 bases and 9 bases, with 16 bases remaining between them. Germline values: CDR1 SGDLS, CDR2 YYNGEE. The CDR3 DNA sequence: TGTGCCAGCAGCGTAGCTACAGAGGCCGGGGGCATTCAGTACTTC. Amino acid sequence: CASSVATEAGGIQYF.

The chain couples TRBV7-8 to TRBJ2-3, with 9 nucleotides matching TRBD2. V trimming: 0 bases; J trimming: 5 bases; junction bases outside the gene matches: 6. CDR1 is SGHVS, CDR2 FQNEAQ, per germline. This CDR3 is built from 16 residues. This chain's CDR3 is CASSLALAGVEDTQYF. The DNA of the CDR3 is TGTGCCAGCAGCTTAGCCTTAGCGGGAGTTGAAGATACGCAGTATTTT.

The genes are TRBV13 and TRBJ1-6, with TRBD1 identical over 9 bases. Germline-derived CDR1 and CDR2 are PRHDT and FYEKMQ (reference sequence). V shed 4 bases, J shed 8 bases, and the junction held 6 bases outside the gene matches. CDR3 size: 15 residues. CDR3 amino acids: CASSSTGGWDSPLHF. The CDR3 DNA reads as TGTGCCAGCAGCTCAACAGGGGGCTGGGATTCACCCCTCCACTTT.

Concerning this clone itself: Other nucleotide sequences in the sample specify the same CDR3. The DNA of the CDR3 is TGTGCCAGCAGTGACACTGGGGCCAACGTCCTGACTTTC. Translating it yields CASSDTGANVLTF. This chain links TRBV6-4 with TRBJ2-6; D call uncertain. CDR1 and CDR2 from the germline V gene are MRHNA and SNTAGT. The CDR3 is 13 amino acids. The ends were cut back, 2 bases at V and 2 bases at J, with 1 base in the middle.

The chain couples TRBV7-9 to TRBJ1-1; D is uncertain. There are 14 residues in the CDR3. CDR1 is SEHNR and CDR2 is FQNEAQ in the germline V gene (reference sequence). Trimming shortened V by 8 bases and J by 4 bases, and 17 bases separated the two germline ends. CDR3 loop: CASHGGEGITEAFF. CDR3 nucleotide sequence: TGTGCCAGCCATGGAGGAGAGGGAATCACTGAAGCTTTCTTT.

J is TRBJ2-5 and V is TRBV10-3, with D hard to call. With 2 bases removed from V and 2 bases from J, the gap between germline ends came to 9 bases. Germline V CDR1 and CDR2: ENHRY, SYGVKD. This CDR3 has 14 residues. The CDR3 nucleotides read TGTGCCATCAGTGAGGGTGAAGGGCAAGAGACCCAGTACTTC. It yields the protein CAISEGEGQETQYF.